Each of the 17 T cell receptor beta chains below was sequenced from the same sample in a study of cytomegalovirus exposure and HLA in healthy donors. Vbeta (60) and Jbeta (13) primers were used in the PCR. Here immunoSEQ multiplex PCR was the method, and the copy in TCRdb shows in-frame clones only, minus some. Here the sample spans 100,000 to 150,000 clones, around 70% being singletons. The source material was PBMCs. These receptor sequences come from a male donor in good health and CMV-seronegative.

The chain links TRBV7-9 to TRBJ2-5; the D is unclear. The germline V gene has CDR1 SEHNR and CDR2 FQNEAQ (reference sequence). Trimming took off 4 bases at V and 5 bases at J, with 14 bases between the two ends. The CDR3 covers 14 residues. CDR3: CASSYHSGGETQYF. Written as DNA, the CDR3 is TGTGCCAGCAGCTACCATTCGGGTGGGGAGACCCAGTACTTC. Combining the CDR3 with reference TRBV7-9 and TRBJ2-5 gives the whole variable domain DTGVSQNPRHKITKRGQNVTFRCDPISEHNRLYWYRQTLGQGPEFLTYFQNEAQLEKSRLLSDRFSAERPKGSFSTLEIQRTEQGDSAMYLCASSYHSGGETQYFGPGTRLLVL.

The V call is TRBV19, the J call TRBJ2-7, with TRBD2 matching over 9 bases. The CDR3 spans 15 residues. Losses at the gene ends were 5 bases for V and 4 bases for J; bases not matched to a gene: 9. The V gene's germline CDR1 is LNHDA and CDR2 SQIVND (reference sequence). The CDR3 protein is CASSPGAGGEYEQYF. CDR3 coding DNA: TGTGCCAGTAGTCCTGGAGCGGGAGGTGAATACGAGCAGTACTTC.

The chain joins TRBV6-5 to TRBJ1-3; 7 bases map to TRBD1. Losses at the gene ends were 6 bases for V and 2 bases for J; bases not matched to a gene: 7. Germline loops: CDR1 MNHEY, CDR2 SVGAGI. The CDR3 totals 15 residues. The CDR3 loop reads CASSRDSSAGNTIYF. As DNA, the CDR3 is TGTGCCAGCAGCCGGGACAGTAGCGCTGGAAACACCATATATTTT.

The chain joins TRBV7-2 to TRBJ2-5; TRBD2 matches 13 bases. The CDR3 is made up of 16 amino acids. The germline V gene has CDR1 SGHTA and CDR2 FQGNSA. The V gene end was trimmed by 6 bases and the J gene end by 3 bases; junction bases not matched to a gene: 7. The CDR3 spells CASSNLGLAGEETQYF. The DNA of the CDR3 is TGTGCCAGCAGTAATCTTGGACTAGCGGGGGAAGAGACCCAGTACTTC.

A few counts support this clone. The chain uses TRBV15 and TRBJ2-1, with 11 nucleotides matching TRBD2. Trimming at V came to 0 bases and at J to 7 bases, leaving 8 bases not matched to a gene. There are 17 residues in the CDR3. Per germline, CDR1 LNHNV and CDR2 YYDKDF (reference sequence). This CDR3 reads CATSRDIAGGGGNEQFF. The CDR3 nucleotides are TGTGCCACCAGCAGAGATATAGCGGGAGGGGGGGGGAATGAGCAGTTCTTC.

Of note for this clone: A far larger clone is one base from this, pointing to a likely read error. The CDR3 region has the DNA TGCGCCAGCAGCTTGGCCGCTGGGGCGAGTAGCAGGGGCTACACCTTC. Translated, it gives CASSLAAGASSRGYTF. This sequence joins TRBV5-1 and TRBJ1-2; D is perhaps TRBD1 (5 bases). This CDR3 is 16 amino acids long. Germline V CDR1 and CDR2: SGHRS, YFSETQ. V lost 0 bases and J 8 bases, leaving 20 bases between the germline ends.

This clone occurred a few times. The chain couples TRBV4-2 to TRBJ1-4; unclear D gene. The CDR3 is 12 amino acids. Trimming shortened V by 3 bases and J by 8 bases, and 7 bases separated the two germline ends. In germline, CDR1 is LGHNA, CDR2 YNFKEQ. CDR3 nucleotides: TGTGCCAGCAGCCAGAGACTAGAAAAACTGTTTTTT. Protein product: CASSQRLEKLFF.

The V and J genes are TRBV6-6 and TRBJ2-5; the D is unclear. Trimming stripped 2 bases from V and 2 bases from J, with 9 bases between. The CDR3 has 14 residues. The V gene's germline CDR1 is MNHNY and CDR2 SVGAGI (reference sequence). Here the CDR3 reads CASSYTGTQETQYF. The CDR3 nucleotides are TGTGCCAGCAGTTACACCGGTACTCAAGAGACCCAGTACTTC.

The chain is built from TRBV7-3 and TRBJ2-1; D is possibly TRBD2 (5 bases). The CDR3 is 13 amino acids. V lost 4 bases, J lost 9 bases, and 13 bases lay in between. Germline V lookup: CDR1 SGHTA, CDR2 FQGTGA. CDR3 loop: CASSSRGGREQFF. In DNA form, the CDR3 reads TGTGCCAGCAGCTCACGGGGTGGGCGTGAGCAGTTCTTC.

The rearrangement uses TRBV19 and TRBJ2-7; D not certain. CDR1 is LNHDA, CDR2 SQIVND, per germline (reference sequence). This CDR3 has 14 residues. V was shortened by 3 bases and J by 2 bases, with 11 bases between the two germline ends. DNA for the CDR3: TGTGCCAGTAGTATGCTAATTGGTGCCTACGAGCAGTACTTC. Protein sequence: CASSMLIGAYEQYF.

The V gene is TRBV19, the J gene TRBJ2-1, with 15 nucleotides matching TRBD2. Germline V CDR1 and CDR2: LNHDA, SQIVND (reference sequence). The CDR3 spans 18 residues. Trimming took 6 bases from V and 0 from J; bases not matched to a gene: 6. The CDR3 DNA reads as TGTGCCAGTAGCACACCGGGACTAGCGGGGGGCTCCTACAATGAGCAGTTCTTC. Translating gives CASSTPGLAGGSYNEQFF.

The chain employs TRBV6-5 and TRBJ2-5; weak D call: TRBD1 (6 bases). The J call may be in error: the DNA end matches TRBJ2-7 better. Germline CDR1 and CDR2: MNHEY and SVGAGI. The CDR3 extends over 15 amino acids. CDR3 loop: CASSYAGTQSAEQYF. The CDR3 nucleotides read TGTGCCAGCAGTTACGCCGGGACACAATCCGCCGAGCAGTACTTC.

V and J are TRBV5-1 and TRBJ1-6; the match to TRBD1 covers 9 bases. V trimming: 2 bases; J trimming: 9 bases; junction bases outside the gene matches: 6. Germline V gene lookup returns CDR1 SGHRS and CDR2 YFSETQ. The CDR3 runs 15 residues. The CDR3 region has the DNA TGCGCCAGCAGCTTAGACCCGGGACAGGGTTCACCCCTCCACTTT. This encodes CASSLDPGQGSPLHF.

DNA of the CDR3: TGTGCCATCAGTGAGTCGACTAGCGGGGGCCCTCAAGAGACCCAGTACTTC. Its protein is CAISESTSGGPQETQYF. The genes are TRBV10-3 and TRBJ2-5; 12 nucleotides align to TRBD2. Trimming cost V 0 bases and J 2 bases; bases outside gene matches: 4. This CDR3 region has 17 residues. Germline V CDR1 and CDR2: ENHRY, SYGVKD.

Here the CDR3 reads CASSTAGTGGFSGANVLTF. The CDR3 coding sequence is TGTGCCAGCAGCACGGCCGGGACAGGGGGCTTCTCTGGGGCCAACGTCCTGACTTTC. This chain uses TRBV21-1 with TRBJ2-6; the table's D gene call, TRBD1, was not cross checked with the DNA. TRBV21-1 is annotated as a pseudogene. The CDR3 extends over 19 amino acids.

The chain joins TRBV28 to TRBJ1-4, with 8 bases aligning to TRBD1. Germline V gene lookup returns CDR1 MDHEN and CDR2 SYDVKM. The CDR3 sequence is 16 residues long. The V gene end was trimmed by 6 bases and the J gene end by 8 bases; junction bases not matched to a gene: 14. CDR3 loop: CASSKSVAGGWEKLFF. DNA for the CDR3: TGTGCCAGCAGCAAGTCTGTGGCAGGGGGCTGGGAAAAACTGTTTTTT.

This sequence joins TRBV18 and TRBJ2-7, with D maybe TRBD2 (6 bases). Trimming cost V 5 bases and J 1 base, with 21 bases left between them. CDR1 and CDR2 from the germline V gene are KGHSH and LQKENI. This CDR3 spans 17 amino acids. CDR3 sequence: CASSRTKGAVGSYEQYF. As DNA, the CDR3 is TGTGCCAGCTCAAGGACTAAGGGTGCGGTGGGGTCCTACGAGCAGTACTTC.